There are a few counts of the clone carrying this TCR beta chain. Its antigen is unidentified. The sample is drawn from a study of beta chain features in type 1 diabetes. Whole-study results and caveats: Moderately but significantly shorter TCRB CDR3s were found in Type 1 diabetes patients in all four CD4+ subsets.

The isolated RNA, all of it, was reverse transcribed, so expressed TCRB transcripts were what got sequenced. Repertoires were generated with immunoSEQ multiplex PCR, while TCRdb's copy carries only in-frame clones and drops some. The table shows some 110,000 clones, with 16% occurring only once. The CDR3 sequence is 14 residues long. Looked up from germline, CDR1 is SGDLS and CDR2 is YYNGEE. The germline V and J ends were trimmed by 4 bases and 2 bases, with 10 bases remaining between them. The chain couples TRBV9 to TRBJ2-1; D may be TRBD1 or TRBD2 (5 bases each). This clonotype originated in a man younger than 45 with type 1 diabetes. The specimen was central memory CD4+ T cells from blood. The CDR3 nucleotides are TGTGCCAGCAGCAGGGGAGAGACCTACAATGAGCAGTTCTTC. It is translated as CASSRGETYNEQFF.